These 9 T cell receptor beta chains were sequenced from one sample in a study of blood T cell repertoires in COVID-19. TCRdb keeps only in-frame clones here, not all; method: immunoSEQ multiplex PCR. The sample includes roughly 230,000 clones, 89% of them seen just once. The material sequenced was peripheral blood. The source of these receptors is a woman in her forties who had recovered from COVID-19.

The gene calls are TRBV9 and TRBJ1-2; a possible D gene is TRBD1 (5 bases). This CDR3 is built from 13 residues. Trimming left V 3 bases short and J 5 bases short, with 11 bases between. Germline lookup yields CDR1 SGDLS and CDR2 YYNGEE. CDR3 sequence: CASSGTGAYGYTF. The DNA for the CDR3 is TGTGCCAGCAGCGGTACAGGAGCGTATGGCTACACCTTC.

This chain connects TRBV15 to TRBJ2-1; TRBD1 agrees at 11 bases. The CDR3 sequence is 17 residues long. J gave up 9 bases and V 0 bases, and 10 bases lay outside the gene matches. Germline V gene data show CDR1 as LNHNV and CDR2 as YYDKDF (reference sequence). This CDR3 is CATSRDPIGQGAGEQFF. CDR3 sequence (DNA): TGTGCCACCAGCAGAGATCCGATCGGACAGGGGGCGGGTGAGCAGTTCTTC.

The V gene is TRBV11-3, the J gene TRBJ1-3; the D gene is possibly TRBD1 (6 bases). The CDR3 has 14 amino acids. V was cut by 5 bases and J by 7 bases, with 15 bases left in between. Germline assignment: CDR1 SGHNT and CDR2 YENEEA. The CDR3 region is CASSATQGKNTIYF. CDR3 DNA: TGTGCCAGCAGCGCAACCCAGGGGAAGAACACCATATATTTT.

Turning to this clone: Other DNA sequences from this sample encode an identical CDR3 as well. The rearrangement joins TRBV3-1 (or the pseudogene TRBV3-2) to TRBJ1-1; TRBD1 might be the D (6 bases). CDR1 is LGHDT, CDR2 YNNKEL, per germline (reference sequence). V was shortened by 1 base and J by 4 bases, with 7 bases between the two germline ends. The CDR3 length is 13 residues. The CDR3 sequence is CASSQVGGTEAFF. The CDR3, as DNA: TGTGCCAGCAGCCAAGTAGGGGGCACTGAAGCTTTCTTT.

In this sample, this clone turned up once. The chain joins TRBV6-2 or TRBV6-3 to TRBJ2-5; TRBD1 aligns across 7 bases. Looked up from germline, CDR1 is MNHEY and CDR2 is SVGEGT. With V trimmed by 5 bases and J by 3 bases, 12 bases remained unmatched. This CDR3 has 16 residues. The CDR3 loop reads CASSTGVGSGEETQYF. The CDR3 bases are TGTGCCAGCAGTACAGGGGTCGGATCAGGGGAAGAGACCCAGTACTTC.

The chain links TRBV28 to TRBJ2-3; D perhaps matches TRBD2 (6 bases). There are 14 residues in the CDR3. V was trimmed by 6 bases and J by 2 bases, leaving 12 bases between them. Germline values: CDR1 MDHEN, CDR2 SYDVKM. CDR3 nucleotide sequence: TGTGCCAGCAGCTCGGGACTGTTCACAGATACGCAGTATTTT. Translating it yields CASSSGLFTDTQYF.

The count of this clone is one. The chain has TRBV5-1 and TRBJ2-6; a possible D gene is TRBD1 (6 bases). The germline V gene encodes CDR1 SGHRS and CDR2 YFSETQ. This CDR3 region has 17 residues. The V end lost 4 bases, the J end lost 2 bases, and 16 bases lay between the germline ends. CDR3 nucleotide sequence: TGCGCCAGCAGCCCCAGGGGTTTGCTACCTGGGGCCAACGTCCTGACTTTC. It is translated as CASSPRGLLPGANVLTF.

CDR3: CASSLGAAPNYGYTF. The CDR3 coding sequence is TGTGCCAGCAGCTTAGGGGCAGCCCCTAACTATGGCTACACCTTC. The chain employs TRBV11-3 and TRBJ1-2; no reliable D call. Trimming took off 1 base at V and 0 bases at J, with 9 bases between the two ends. The length of the CDR3 is 15 residues. Germline values: CDR1 SGHNT, CDR2 YENEEA.

J is TRBJ2-5 and V is TRBV3-1 (or the pseudogene TRBV3-2); D is uncertain. CDR3 length: 14 residues. From germline, CDR1 is LGHDT and CDR2 YNNKEL (reference sequence). With 6 bases removed from V and 1 base from J, the gap between germline ends came to 12 bases. CDR3 amino acids: CASSRDFLQETQYF. CDR3 in DNA: TGTGCCAGCAGTCGAGACTTTCTCCAAGAGACCCAGTACTTC.